Presented here are 16 T cell receptor beta chains from one specimen sequenced in a study of post-analysis software for immune sequencing data. Study observations and caveats: Relative to controls, patients had a few TRBV segments at higher frequency, with TRBV5-6, TRBV5-1 and TRBV20-1 among these.

For these receptors, no antigen is known. Researchers reported that TCR beta cDNA libraries carried unique molecular identifiers. TCRdb redid the calling of the PCR reads with MiXCR, one entry per CDR3 protein. Of about 570,000 distinct CDR3 sequences listed, roughly 34% are singletons. What was sequenced was blood. All receptors derive from a girl aged 2-17 years with multiple sclerosis.

The V and J genes are TRBV7-2 and TRBJ1-2; the D gene is possibly TRBD1 (5 bases). The CDR3 has 18 residues. V lost 6 bases and J 1 base, leaving 24 bases between the germline ends. The germline CDR1 and CDR2 sequences are SGHTA and FQGNSA. The CDR3 nucleotides are TGTGCCAGCAGAGATATCGGGACGGGGGACCTTTTTAACTATGGCTACACCTTC. This sequence encodes CASRDIGTGDLFNYGYTF.

The chain employs TRBV20-1 and TRBJ2-3, with TRBD2 matching 10 bases. The CDR3 contains 12 residues. The ends lost 5 bases at V and 5 bases at J; junction bases unmatched: 1. CDR1 is DFQATT and CDR2 is SNEGSKA in the germline V gene (reference sequence). This CDR3 reads CSAASGGDTQYF. CDR3 sequence (DNA): TGCAGTGCTGCTAGCGGGGGAGATACGCAGTATTTT.

Ten or more counts support this clonotype. V is TRBV9 and J is TRBJ2-5; TRBD1 or TRBD2 may be the D gene (5 bases each). V lost 0 bases and J 2 bases, leaving 8 bases between the germline ends. The CDR3 covers 14 residues. From germline, CDR1 is SGDLS and CDR2 YYNGEE. CDR3 residues: CASSVAGGQETQYF. Written as DNA, the CDR3 is TGTGCCAGCAGCGTAGCTGGGGGACAAGAGACCCAGTACTTC.

This rearrangement joins TRBV4-1 to TRBJ1-4; 7 bases map to TRBD1. The V and J ends lost 1 base and 7 bases, in that order; junction bases with no gene match: 6. There are 15 residues in the CDR3. Germline lookup yields CDR1 MGHRA and CDR2 YSYEKL. The DNA of the CDR3 is TGCGCCAGCAGCCAAGTGGGGACAGTATTTGAAAAACTGTTTTTT. Protein product: CASSQVGTVFEKLFF.

The rearrangement joins TRBV4-1 to TRBJ1-2; D not resolved. CDR1 and CDR2 from the germline V gene are MGHRA and YSYEKL. Trimming took off 1 base at V and 5 bases at J, with 11 bases between the two ends. This CDR3 is 14 amino acids long. In DNA, the CDR3 is TGCGCCAGCAGCCAAGTTGAACCGATTTATGGCTACACCTTC. This encodes CASSQVEPIYGYTF.

This rearrangement joins TRBV5-1 to TRBJ2-7, with D maybe TRBD1 (6 bases). Trimming left V 7 bases short and J 4 bases short, with 9 bases between. Looked up from germline, CDR1 is SGHRS and CDR2 is YFSETQ. This CDR3 has 11 residues. The CDR3 loop is CASRDIYEQYF. CDR3 nucleotides: TGCGCCAGCCGGGACATTTACGAGCAGTACTTC.

A word on this clonotype: At one end the junction does not follow the germline gene, possibly because of a read error. The chain is built from TRBV5-1 and TRBJ2-3; weak D call: TRBD2 (5 bases). Germline CDR1 is SGHRS and CDR2 is YFSETQ. This CDR3 spans 14 amino acids. CDR3 protein: CARSSTTSTDTQYF. The CDR3 coding sequence is TGCGCCCGCAGCTCGACTACTAGCACAGATACGCAGTATTTT.

In its sample, this clonotype was seen a few times. The chain combines TRBV2 with TRBJ2-7, with TRBD2 identical over 9 bases. From germline, CDR1 is SNHLY and CDR2 FYNNEI. The CDR3 length is 14 residues. With V trimmed by 2 bases and J by 1 base, 0 bases remained unmatched. The CDR3 DNA reads TGTGCCAGCAGTGAACTAGCGGGGTCCTACGAGCAGTACTTC. It translates to CASSELAGSYEQYF.

V gene TRBV20-1 combines with J gene TRBJ2-5; D is unclear. CDR1 is DFQATT, CDR2 SNEGSKA, per germline (reference sequence). Trimming took off 6 bases at V and 5 bases at J, with 10 bases between the two ends. The CDR3 is 11 residues long. CDR3 protein: CSAGPGETQYF. The CDR3 region has the DNA TGCAGTGCGGGCCCCGGGGAGACCCAGTACTTC.

This chain connects TRBV3-1 to TRBJ2-5; the D gene could be TRBD1 or TRBD2 (5 bases each). CDR3 length equals 14 residues. With 7 bases removed from V and 1 base from J, the gap between germline ends came to 13 bases. The germline V gene has CDR1 LGHDT and CDR2 YNNKEL (reference sequence). The CDR3 here is CASTRTGRQETQYF. As DNA, the CDR3 is TGTGCCAGCACCCGGACGGGACGCCAAGAGACCCAGTACTTC.

Comments on this clonotype: Its ends do not fully match the called genes, so a read error is possible. This chain links TRBV7-3 with TRBJ2-2; perhaps TRBD2 as D (5 bases). The CDR3 sequence is 16 residues long. CDR1 and CDR2 (germline): SGHTA, FQGTGA. The CDR3 reads CASSLGPPKNTGERFF. The CDR3 DNA reads as TGTGCCAGCAGCTTAGGCCCGCCCAAAAACACCGGGGAGCGGTTTTTT. Combining the CDR3 with reference TRBV7-3 and TRBJ2-2 gives the whole variable domain GAGVSQTPSNKVTEKGKYVELRCDPISGHTALYWYRQSLGQGPEFLIYFQGTGAADDSGLPNDRFFAVRPEGSVSTLKIQRTERGDSAVYLCASSLGPPKNTGERFFGEGSRLTVL.

This clonotype has only a few counts. This chain joins TRBV4-1 and TRBJ2-5, with 8 bases fitting TRBD2. J lost 2 bases, V lost 1 base, and 9 bases had no gene match. The CDR3 consists of 17 residues. CDR1 and CDR2 (germline): MGHRA, YSYEKL. The CDR3 spells CASSQAVGAGAQETQYF. CDR3 DNA: TGCGCCAGCAGCCAAGCGGTCGGAGCGGGGGCACAAGAGACCCAGTACTTC.

The chain links TRBV6-1 to TRBJ2-1; TRBD2 matches 10 bases. The CDR3 extends over 18 amino acids. CDR1 is MNHNS and CDR2 is SASEGT in the germline V gene. The trim removed 6 bases at V and 10 bases at J, leaving 21 bases unmatched. The CDR3 loop is CASSSLWNLAGDRSEQFF. The CDR3 region has the DNA TGTGCCAGCAGCTCCTTATGGAATCTAGCGGGGGACCGGTCCGAGCAGTTCTTC.

This sequence joins TRBV7-9 and TRBJ1-1; D is possibly TRBD1 (6 bases). The CDR3 contains 14 residues. V was clipped by 2 bases and J by 5 bases, with 12 bases between them. Germline V CDR1 and CDR2: SEHNR, FQNEAQ (reference sequence). CDR3 region: CASSLPNRETEAFF. Written as DNA, the CDR3 is TGTGCCAGCAGCTTACCGAACAGGGAGACTGAAGCTTTCTTT.

The count of this clonotype is one. This sequence joins TRBV9 and TRBJ2-7, with TRBD2 matching over 10 bases. V was pared by 3 bases and J by 2 bases, with 5 bases of the junction left unmatched. Germline V CDR1 and CDR2: SGDLS, YYNGEE. The CDR3 runs 15 residues. This CDR3 is CASSGGTSVTYEQYF. In DNA form, the CDR3 reads TGTGCCAGCAGCGGTGGGACTAGCGTGACCTACGAGCAGTACTTC.

This clonotype was observed a handful of times. The V gene is TRBV20-1, the J gene TRBJ2-7; TRBD2 might be the D (6 bases). Trimming shortened V by 4 bases and J by 0 bases, and 19 bases separated the two germline ends. CDR3 length: 16 residues. The germline V gene has CDR1 DFQATT and CDR2 SNEGSKA (reference sequence). The CDR3 DNA sequence: TGCAGTGCTACCCTCTCGGGGGACCGGAGCTCCTACGAGCAGTACTTC. Translation gives CSATLSGDRSSYEQYF.